This TCR beta chain is drawn from a study of PD-1 blockade in classical Hodgkin lymphoma. As concerns this clone: Antigen specificity is unknown.

V lost 1 base and J lost 4, with 8 bases in between. This CDR3 is built from 13 residues. CDR1 and CDR2 from the germline V gene are SGHDT and YYEEEE. Some clones are missing from TCRdb's copy, which holds only in-frame ones; the method was immunoSEQ multiplex PCR. The sample has tens of thousands of clones, around 81% seen once. Time point here: cycle 4 day 1 (C4D1), after 6 weeks of nivolumab. Every patient was affected by relapse after autologous stem cell transplantation, while exposure to brentuximab vedotin was not uniform. Complete response, partial response or progressive disease constituted the best responses recorded. Study-level findings and limits: Baseline diversity was lower in partial responders and progressors than complete responders. Relapsed/refractory patients reportedly had lower baseline diversity than newly diagnosed patients. Significantly greater TCR diversity emerged by C4D1 in CD4+ cells but not CD8+ cells.

Sequencing used peripheral blood mononuclear cells (PBMCs), obtained before the fourth cycle of nivolumab. This TCR was recovered from a human donor with classical Hodgkin lymphoma. The chain has TRBV5-6 and TRBJ2-5, with D perhaps TRBD2 (6 bases). CDR3 in DNA: TGTGCCAGCAGCTTGTTGGGGGGAGAGACCCAGTACTTC. Amino acids: CASSLLGGETQYF.